Listed below are T cell receptor beta chains from one sample, sequenced in a study of tumor-infiltrating lymphocytes in primary liver carcinoma. MiXCR, run by TCRdb on the multiplex PCR reads, gives a single entry per CDR3 protein. The sample contains over 35,000 distinct CDR3 sequences, 73% of which appear only once. The specimen was liver tumor tissue from sampling region 2. These receptors were collected from a man aged 35-49 years with primary liver carcinoma and hepatitis B virus infection. Each CDR3 is given with its conserved first and last residue. The D gene is left open where the match is weak. Some rows have no size entry. The others give once, few or many, or a class for an expanded clone.

CDR3nt	CDR3aa	abundance	v_gene	j_gene	d_gene
TGCCCCAGCAGCTTGATCCTGGGGGCGGGAGCTGGAGATACACAGTATTTT	CPSSLILGAGAGDTQYF	.	TRBV5-1	TRBJ2-3	.
TGTGCCACCAGTGAAGGGGGCTCCTACGAGGAGTACTTC	CATSEGGSYEEYF	.	TRBV25-1	TRBJ2-7	TRBD1
TGTGCCAGCAACGAGCGGGATGACGCGGATACGCAGTATTTT	CASNERDDADTQYF	.	TRBV2	TRBJ2-3	TRBD2
TGTGCCAGCAGCTCCCTGAGGACAGATACGCAGTATTTT	CASSSLRTDTQYF	many	TRBV7-2	TRBJ2-3	.
TGCGCGAGCAACCAAGATAGGAGTGGGTTTCACAATGAGCAGTTCTTC	CASNQDRSGFHNEQFF	.	TRBV4-3	TRBJ2-1	.
TGCAGCATTGAAGAGGGCCACAGGTCATACGGCTACACCTTC	CSIEEGHRSYGYTF	.	TRBV29-1	TRBJ1-2	.
TGTGCCAGCATCTTAACTTCCACCTTCCAATACAATGAGCAGTTCTTC	CASILTSTFQYNEQFF	.	TRBV11-1	TRBJ2-1	.
TGTGCCAGCCGCTTCGGACAGACCTTGGGGACTGAAGCTTTCTTT	CASRFGQTLGTEAFF	.	TRBV11-1	TRBJ1-1	.
TGTGCCAGTACCAGCCCCGGGAGGGGGGGGACCCAATACTTC	CASTSPGRGGTQYF	once	TRBV11-2	TRBJ2-5	TRBD2
TGTGCCAGCAGTTTTCAGCTATACGAGCAGTACTTC	CASSFQLYEQYF	many	TRBV28	TRBJ2-7	.
TGTGTCAGCAGCCCGGATGGGAGGGAGTCGGACGAGCAGTACTTC	CVSSPDGRESDEQYF	.	TRBV7-9	TRBJ2-7	TRBD2
TGTGCCGGTCAACCCTGGACAGGGGGCGAGATGGAGAATTCACCCCTCCACTTT	CAGQPWTGGEMENSPLHF	.	TRBV28	TRBJ1-6	TRBD1
TGTGCCTGGAGTGGTCAGGAGGACACCTGGGAGCTGTTTTTT	CAWSGQEDTWELFF	.	TRBV30	TRBJ2-2	.
TGTGCCAGCAGTCCAAGTAAGGGGGGTTCGGGGGAAGCTTTCTTT	CASSPSKGGSGEAFF	many	TRBV28	TRBJ1-1	.
TGTGCCAGCAGCCGCCAGGGCCTCGGGGGCTACACCTTC	CASSRQGLGGYTF	many	TRBV7-9	TRBJ1-2	.
TGTGCCAGCAGGGTCACAGGGGGTGAAGCTTTCTTT	CASRVTGGEAFF	.	TRBV28	TRBJ1-1	TRBD1